The 8 T cell receptor beta chains presented below share a single source sample, sequenced in a study of cytomegalovirus exposure and HLA in healthy donors (dated by TCRdb to the late 2010s). Library preparation was by the immunoSEQ multiplex PCR assay. For the multiplex PCR, a mixture combining 60 forward primers for TCR Vbeta segments and 13 reverse primers for TCR Jbeta segments was used. Drawn from immuneACCESS, this table holds only the in-frame rearrangements with V and J called that TCRdb kept. Clones are partly lost; checked studies trace under half to an unresolved V gene and leave the rest unexplained. The sample has fewer than 250,000 clones on record, approximately 80% of them singletons. The ten largest clones represent 3.8% of the sample. The sample was PBMCs. Every receptor here comes from a male donor in good health and CMV-seronegative.

The chain combines TRBV7-2 with TRBJ1-1; D ambiguous. V shed 1 base and J shed 4 bases, with 7 bases lying between them. There are 13 residues in the CDR3. Germline CDR1 and CDR2: SGHTA and FQGNSA. This CDR3 reads CASSLVTSTEAFF. The CDR3 region has the DNA TGTGCCAGCAGCTTAGTCACAAGCACTGAAGCTTTCTTT.

Here the CDR3 DNA reads TGTGCCAGCGGACCTTGGACTGAACAAGAGACCCAGTACTTC. This encodes CASGPWTEQETQYF. The V gene is TRBV14, the J gene TRBJ2-5; possibly TRBD2 for D (5 bases). The CDR3 length is 14 residues. Germline V gene sequence: CDR1 SGHDN, CDR2 FVKESK. V was cut by 8 bases and J by 2 bases, with 15 bases left in between. The entire variable domain, with the rest obtained from reference TRBV14 and TRBJ2-5, is as follows: EAGVTQFPSHSVIEKGQTVTLRCDPISGHDNLYWYRRVMGKEIKFLLHFVKESKQDESGMPNNRFLAERTGGTYSTLKVQPAELEDSGVYFCASGPWTEQETQYFGPGTRLLVL.

The rearrangement links TRBV2 to TRBJ2-2, with 7 bases aligning to TRBD2. This CDR3 comprises 15 residues. With 4 bases clipped from V and 0 bases from J, the junction kept 2 bases outside the gene matches. CDR1 is SNHLY, CDR2 FYNNEI, per germline. The CDR3 DNA sequence: TGTGCCAGCAGTGTTCTAGCGGCGAACACCGGGGAGCTGTTTTTT. Translated, it gives CASSVLAANTGELFF.

The chain carries TRBV7-9 and TRBJ2-1; 10 bases match TRBD2. This CDR3 has 16 residues. The ends lost 6 bases at V and 4 bases at J; junction bases unmatched: 9. CDR1 is SEHNR, CDR2 FQNEAQ, per germline (reference sequence). In nucleotides, the CDR3 is TGTGCCAGCAGTAGATTGAGCGGGAGGGTTTACAATGAGCAGTTCTTC. This encodes CASSRLSGRVYNEQFF.

This chain links TRBV10-3 with TRBJ1-2; D is uncertain. The CDR3 loop spans 13 amino acids. V gave up 3 bases and J gave up 7 bases, with 12 bases separating them. Germline V gene lookup returns CDR1 ENHRY and CDR2 SYGVKD. For the CDR3, the DNA is TGTGCCATCAGTGAAGGGCAGGAGGCTGGCTACACCTTC. Amino acids: CAISEGQEAGYTF.

The rearrangement joins TRBV18 to TRBJ2-1, with 9 bases lining up with TRBD1. After removal of 2 bases from V and 7 bases from J, the junction contained 6 bases not matched to a gene. This CDR3 has 15 residues. The V gene's germline CDR1 is KGHSH and CDR2 LQKENI. CDR3 residues: CASSPTGGFMNEQFF. The CDR3, as DNA: TGTGCCAGCTCACCAACAGGGGGCTTTATGAATGAGCAGTTCTTC.

The chain carries TRBV28 and TRBJ1-2; D is undetermined. This CDR3 is built from 12 residues. V was cut by 8 bases and J by 8 bases, with 15 bases left in between. The V gene's germline CDR1 is MDHEN and CDR2 SYDVKM. The CDR3 coding sequence is TGTGCCAGCGACGGCGGGGTGGTGGGCTACACCTTC. This codes for CASDGGVVGYTF.

The rearrangement uses TRBV21-1 and TRBJ2-7; the table's TRBD1 call for D was not verified on the DNA. TRBV21-1 has pseudogene status. This CDR3 is built from 15 residues. The CDR3 here is CASSNVGRVAYEQYF. DNA for the CDR3: TGTGCCAGCAGCAATGTTGGCAGGGTCGCCTACGAGCAGTACTTC.